This T cell receptor (beta chain) was captured by sequencing in a study of human versus mouse CDR3 diversity and MHC coevolution. Study-level results: Most of the three human donors had the lowest clonal inequality. On average, humans showed more CDR3 deletions and insertions than mice.

Sorting isolated naive CD4 T cells lacking CD45RO and expressing CD62L. About this clone itself: Its antigen is as yet unknown.

The CDR3 covers 13 residues. Germline loops: CDR1 LGHNT, CDR2 FRNRAP. V shed 1 base and J shed 4 bases, with 6 bases lying between them. Measured with immunoSEQ multiplex PCR; TCRdb has only the in-frame clones, and not every one. The repertoire includes tens of thousands of clones, over 85% of them detected once, and roughly 1.3% sits in the top ten. Sequenced material: naive CD4+ T cells from blood. Subset: CD45RO-negative CD62L-positive naive CD4 T cells. The receptor was derived from a person between 25 and 69 years old in good health. The chain employs TRBV12-5 and TRBJ2-3; D remains unclear. CDR3 region: CASGLGLADTQYF. The CDR3 coding sequence is TGTGCTAGTGGTTTGGGGCTAGCAGATACGCAGTATTTT.